The rows below give T cell receptor beta chains drawn from one sample of a study of vaccination and CD4 T cells after COVID-19. The antigens these receptors bind are not known. MiXCR, run by TCRdb on the PCR reads, gives a single entry per CDR3 protein. The sample lists roughly 22,000 distinct CDR3 sequences, approximately 29% occurring once. The source material was cultured CD4+ T cells from blood. Receptors originate from a human donor with COVID-19. The CDR3 runs from the conserved cysteine through the conserved F or W. The order of the fields is J gene, D gene, clone size, V gene, CDR3 protein, CDR3 DNA. A D gene is named only where the DNA matches it firmly. Size tells how often a clone was seen (once, few, many) or the class of an expanded clone, and some rows leave it out.

TRBJ1-6 | - | few | TRBV6-5 | CASSYFSASPLHF | TGTGCCAGCAGTTACTTTTCAGCTTCACCCCTCCACTTT
TRBJ2-5 | TRBD2 | - | TRBV11-3 | CASSSRSGGGETQYF | TGTGCCAGCAGTTCCCGGAGCGGGGGTGGAGAGACCCAGTACTTC
TRBJ1-1 | - | - | TRBV6-5 | CASSYRRIGGMNTEAFF | TGTGCCAGCAGTTACCGGCGTATCGGGGGCATGAACACTGAAGCTTTCTTT
TRBJ1-3 | - | - | TRBV6-1 | CASRRTGNTIYF | TGTGCCAGCCGTAGGACTGGAAACACCATATATTTT
TRBJ1-1 | - | - | TRBV10-2 | CASSRDTEAFF | TGCGCCAGCAGCCGCGACACTGAAGCTTTCTTT
TRBJ1-4 | - | - | TRBV7-2 | CASSSSGTSATNEKLFF | TGTGCCAGCAGCTCCAGCGGGACCTCTGCAACTAATGAAAAACTGTTTTTT
TRBJ1-5 | - | - | TRBV20-1 | CSASQPGFLPGRGNQPQHF | TGCAGTGCTAGCCAGCCAGGGTTTCTCCCGGGAAGAGGCAATCAGCCCCAGCATTTT
TRBJ1-1 | - | - | TRBV18 | CASRAGINTEAFF | TGTGCCAGCCGAGCGGGCATAAACACTGAAGCTTTCTTT
TRBJ2-2 | - | few | TRBV11-1 | CASSLAGPGELFF | TGTGCCAGCAGCTTGGCCGGACCCGGGGAGCTGTTTTTT
TRBJ1-2 | - | - | TRBV6-1 | CASSVPGGGDGYTF | TGTGCCAGCAGTGTCCCGGGGGGGGGAGATGGCTACACCTTC
TRBJ1-6 | - | - | TRBV19 | CASSNRGGQGTYF | TGTGCCAGTAGTAACCGAGGCGGGCAGGGGACTTACTTT
TRBJ1-6 | TRBD1 | few | TRBV11-2 | CASNRGVGAYNSPLHF | TGTGCCAGCAACAGGGGGGTCGGTGCCTATAATTCACCCCTCCACTTT
TRBJ2-3 | TRBD1 | - | TRBV7-9 | CASSSGQVNTDTQYF | TGTGCCAGCAGCTCGGGACAGGTTAACACAGATACGCAGTATTTT
TRBJ2-2 | - | few | TRBV24-1 | CATSATNTGELFF | TGTGCCACCAGTGCAACGAACACCGGGGAGCTGTTTTTT
TRBJ1-1 | - | - | TRBV6-1 | CASRENSVNTEAFF | TGTGCCAGCAGAGAAAACAGCGTGAACACTGAAGCTTTCTTT
TRBJ2-2 | TRBD1 | few | TRBV5-1 | CASSGGQRHTGELFF | TGCGCCAGCAGCGGGGGACAGAGACACACCGGGGAGCTGTTTTTT
TRBJ1-5 | - | - | TRBV4-1 | CASSQADIGSNSNQPQHF | TGCGCCAGCAGCCAGGCCGATATAGGTAGCAACAGCAATCAGCCCCAGCATTTT
TRBJ2-1 | - | - | TRBV27 | CASKMGKSYNEQFF | TGTGCCAGCAAAATGGGAAAGTCCTACAATGAGCAGTTCTTC
TRBJ2-2 | - | - | TRBV6-1 | CASSRVRGTGELFF | TGTGCCAGCAGTCGAGTCCGGGGCACCGGGGAGCTGTTTTTT
TRBJ2-1 | TRBD2 | - | TRBV7-2 | CASSLTSDNEQFF | TGTGCCAGCAGCTTAACTAGCGATAATGAGCAGTTCTTC
TRBJ1-5 | - | medium-sized | TRBV7-9 | CASSSGLDGQPQHF | TGTGCCAGCAGCTCGGGACTCGACGGTCAGCCCCAGCATTTT
TRBJ1-1 | - | few | TRBV20-1 | CSARETGGGTEAFF | TGCAGTGCTAGGGAGACAGGCGGGGGAACTGAAGCTTTCTTT
TRBJ2-5 | - | few | TRBV20-1 | CSALTRAHALETQYF | TGCAGTGCCCTAACCCGGGCCCATGCACTCGAGACCCAGTACTTC
TRBJ1-1 | TRBD1 | few | TRBV10-3 | CAISIRGRGGEAFF | TGTGCCATCAGTATCAGGGGGCGGGGTGGTGAAGCTTTCTTT
TRBJ2-1 | - | - | TRBV27 | CASSFYGRDEQFF | TGTGCCAGCAGTTTTTACGGTAGGGATGAGCAGTTCTTC
TRBJ2-2 | TRBD1 | - | TRBV7-8 | CASSQTGTGKVGELFF | TGTGCCAGCAGCCAAACCGGGACAGGGAAGGTCGGGGAGCTGTTTTTT
TRBJ1-1 | - | - | TRBV12-3/TRBV12-4 | CASRHGLINTEAFF | TGTGCCAGCAGACACGGACTGATTAACACTGAAGCTTTCTTT
TRBJ2-7 | - | - | TRBV27 | CASSSRGGVSYEQYF | TGTGCCAGCAGTAGTAGGGGGGGCGTTTCCTACGAGCAGTACTTC
TRBJ2-1 | - | - | TRBV6-1 | CASSDTGGERGNEQFF | TGTGCCAGCTCTGATACGGGTGGGGAGAGGGGCAATGAGCAGTTCTTC
TRBJ2-3 | TRBD1 | - | TRBV27 | CASSFQGARADTQYF | TGTGCCAGCAGTTTCCAGGGGGCTCGGGCAGATACGCAGTATTTT
TRBJ2-3 | - | - | TRBV18 | CASSPPSTDTQYF | TGTGCCAGCTCACCACCCAGTACAGATACGCAGTATTTT
TRBJ2-2 | TRBD2 | few | TRBV7-8 | CATTILAGGSTGELFF | TGTGCCACCACGATTCTAGCGGGGGGTTCAACCGGGGAGCTGTTTTTT
TRBJ2-3 | - | medium-sized | TRBV24-1 | CATRLGELTDTQYF | TGTGCCACCAGACTAGGGGAATTGACAGATACGCAGTATTTT
TRBJ2-7 | - | few | TRBV19 | CASSIVLSQYEQYF | TGTGCCAGTAGTATAGTTTTATCCCAGTACGAGCAGTACTTC
TRBJ1-5 | TRBD1 | medium-sized | TRBV7-2 | CASSPGQGATRQPQHF | TGTGCCAGCAGCCCTGGACAGGGAGCGACCCGCCAGCCCCAGCATTTT
TRBJ2-3 | - | - | TRBV11-3 | CASKRTDTQYF | TGTGCCAGCAAAAGGACAGATACGCAGTATTTT
TRBJ2-3 | - | - | TRBV14 | CASSLRGPSTDTQYF | TGTGCCAGCAGCCTACGGGGGCCTAGCACAGATACGCAGTATTTT
TRBJ1-5 | TRBD1 | - | TRBV2 | CASRKTGTENQPQHF | TGTGCCAGCAGAAAAACCGGGACAGAAAATCAGCCCCAGCATTTT
TRBJ1-6 | - | few | TRBV20-1 | CSARIGGGSPLHF | TGCAGTGCTAGAATTGGGGGGGGATCACCCCTCCACTTT